This is a list of T cell receptor beta chains from one sample in a study of blood T cell repertoires in COVID-19. Using immunoSEQ multiplex PCR, the repertoire was profiled, and TCRdb retains in-frame clones only, with some absent. The sample records around 90,000 clones, roughly 80% being singletons. The specimen was peripheral blood. These receptors originate from a human donor in a cohort sampled during active COVID-19. Both conserved end residues are part of each CDR3. D genes are given only for firm matches. Some rows mark clone size as missing; the rest say once, few, many or name a class of expanded clone.

j_call: TRBJ1-2; v_call: TRBV12-5; d_call: NA; clone_size: NA; cdr3_aa: CASGLTGNYGYTF; cdr3_nt: TGTGCTAGTGGTTTGACAGGGAACTATGGCTACACCTTC
j_call: TRBJ2-7; v_call: TRBV11-2; d_call: NA; clone_size: NA; cdr3_aa: CASSFGGLEQYF; cdr3_nt: TGTGCCAGCAGCTTCGGGGGGCTCGAGCAGTACTTC
j_call: TRBJ2-5; v_call: TRBV6-5; d_call: NA; clone_size: NA; cdr3_aa: CASSYSTGAQYF; cdr3_nt: TGTGCCAGCAGTTACTCCACGGGGGCCCAGTACTTC
j_call: TRBJ1-1; v_call: TRBV10-3; d_call: TRBD1; clone_size: NA; cdr3_aa: CAIRSSGQGETEAFF; cdr3_nt: TGTGCCATCCGATCCTCAGGACAGGGCGAGACTGAAGCTTTCTTT
j_call: TRBJ1-1; v_call: TRBV2; d_call: NA; clone_size: NA; cdr3_aa: CASSYQMNTEAFF; cdr3_nt: TGTGCCAGCAGTTATCAGATGAACACTGAAGCTTTCTTT
j_call: TRBJ1-2; v_call: TRBV15; d_call: NA; clone_size: NA; cdr3_aa: CATSHPGGHTYGYTF; cdr3_nt: TGTGCCACCAGCCATCCCGGGGGGCATACCTATGGCTACACCTTC
j_call: TRBJ1-2; v_call: TRBV6-2/TRBV6-3; d_call: NA; clone_size: NA; cdr3_aa: CASSHRGERYGYTF; cdr3_nt: TGTGCCAGCAGTCACCGGGGGGAGCGGTATGGCTACACCTTC
j_call: TRBJ2-7; v_call: TRBV18; d_call: NA; clone_size: NA; cdr3_aa: CASSPATREQYF; cdr3_nt: TGTGCCAGCTCACCAGCGACGCGGGAGCAGTACTTC
j_call: TRBJ2-1; v_call: TRBV4-1; d_call: TRBD2; clone_size: NA; cdr3_aa: CASSQEATSGHNEQFF; cdr3_nt: TGCGCCAGCAGCCAAGAGGCGACTAGCGGGCACAATGAGCAGTTCTTC
j_call: TRBJ1-5; v_call: TRBV28; d_call: NA; clone_size: NA; cdr3_aa: CATLTQGGNQPQHF; cdr3_nt: TGTGCCACCCTCACGCAGGGTGGCAATCAGCCCCAGCATTTT
j_call: TRBJ1-2; v_call: TRBV30; d_call: NA; clone_size: NA; cdr3_aa: CGAGRDYGYTF; cdr3_nt: TGTGGGGCAGGTAGAGACTATGGCTACACCTTC
j_call: TRBJ2-6; v_call: TRBV5-6; d_call: NA; clone_size: NA; cdr3_aa: CASSLGQFGANVLTF; cdr3_nt: TGTGCCAGCAGCTTGGGCCAGTTCGGGGCCAACGTCCTGACTTTC
j_call: TRBJ2-5; v_call: TRBV5-1; d_call: NA; clone_size: NA; cdr3_aa: CASSSGRGETQYF; cdr3_nt: TGCGCCAGCAGCTCCGGTAGGGGAGAGACCCAGTACTTC
j_call: TRBJ1-2; v_call: TRBV6-5; d_call: NA; clone_size: NA; cdr3_aa: CASSYSGYQGGYTF; cdr3_nt: TGTGCCAGCAGTTACTCCGGCTATCAGGGTGGCTACACCTTC
j_call: TRBJ2-5; v_call: TRBV11-2; d_call: NA; clone_size: NA; cdr3_aa: CASSLDSQYQETQYF; cdr3_nt: TGTGCCAGCAGCTTAGATAGCCAGTACCAAGAGACCCAGTACTTC
j_call: TRBJ2-1; v_call: TRBV4-1; d_call: TRBD2; clone_size: NA; cdr3_aa: CASSPYAGTSGPYNEQFF; cdr3_nt: TGCGCCAGCAGCCCGTACGCCGGGACTAGCGGACCCTACAATGAGCAGTTCTTC
j_call: TRBJ1-2; v_call: TRBV3-1/TRBV3-2; d_call: NA; clone_size: NA; cdr3_aa: CASSHLEGGYTF; cdr3_nt: TGTGCCAGCAGCCATTTGGAGGGTGGCTACACCTTC
j_call: TRBJ1-5; v_call: TRBV4-1; d_call: TRBD1; clone_size: NA; cdr3_aa: CASSQVVAGGVRYGQPQHF; cdr3_nt: TGCGCCAGCAGCCAAGTCGTCGCAGGGGGCGTCCGGTATGGTCAGCCCCAGCATTTT
j_call: TRBJ2-1; v_call: TRBV11-2; d_call: TRBD1; clone_size: NA; cdr3_aa: CASRLTQGADEQFF; cdr3_nt: TGTGCCAGCAGGCTGACACAGGGGGCGGACGAGCAGTTCTTC
j_call: TRBJ2-7; v_call: TRBV5-6; d_call: NA; clone_size: many; cdr3_aa: CASSLRGLGSEQYF; cdr3_nt: TGTGCCAGCAGCTTACGCGGACTCGGAAGCGAGCAGTACTTC
j_call: TRBJ2-2; v_call: TRBV28; d_call: NA; clone_size: NA; cdr3_aa: CASTGNTGELFF; cdr3_nt: TGTGCCAGCACCGGTAACACCGGGGAGCTGTTTTTT
j_call: TRBJ1-6; v_call: TRBV4-1; d_call: NA; clone_size: few; cdr3_aa: CASSLQGGQSSPLHF; cdr3_nt: TGCGCCAGCAGCCTACAGGGAGGGCAGAGTTCACCCCTCCACTTT
j_call: TRBJ1-6; v_call: TRBV7-6; d_call: NA; clone_size: NA; cdr3_aa: CASSLRPRGQNSPLHF; cdr3_nt: TGTGCCAGCAGCTTAAGACCCCGAGGGCAAAATTCACCCCTCCACTTT
j_call: TRBJ2-7; v_call: TRBV30; d_call: TRBD1; clone_size: once; cdr3_aa: CAWSLDRGREQYF; cdr3_nt: TGTGCCTGGAGTTTGGACAGGGGGCGCGAGCAGTACTTC
j_call: TRBJ2-5; v_call: TRBV5-6; d_call: NA; clone_size: NA; cdr3_aa: CASSLDGSRRETQYF; cdr3_nt: TGTGCCAGCAGCTTGGACGGGTCCAGAAGGGAGACCCAGTACTTC
j_call: TRBJ2-7; v_call: TRBV11-2; d_call: NA; clone_size: NA; cdr3_aa: CASSPFGGRSDEQYF; cdr3_nt: TGTGCCAGCAGCCCATTCGGAGGACGCTCGGACGAGCAGTACTTC
j_call: TRBJ2-7; v_call: TRBV5-1; d_call: NA; clone_size: NA; cdr3_aa: CASSLAATASYEQYF; cdr3_nt: TGCGCCAGCAGCTTGGCAGCTACAGCCTCCTACGAGCAGTACTTC
j_call: TRBJ2-6; v_call: TRBV18; d_call: TRBD1; clone_size: NA; cdr3_aa: CASSPLGGDYGANVLTF; cdr3_nt: TGTGCCAGCTCACCACTAGGGGGCGATTACGGGGCCAACGTCCTGACTTTC
j_call: TRBJ1-1; v_call: TRBV30; d_call: TRBD1; clone_size: NA; cdr3_aa: CAWRDRGGTEAFF; cdr3_nt: TGTGCCTGGAGGGACAGGGGCGGCACTGAAGCTTTCTTT
j_call: TRBJ2-7; v_call: TRBV3-1/TRBV3-2; d_call: TRBD1; clone_size: NA; cdr3_aa: CASSLTGTGNPSAYEQYF; cdr3_nt: TGTGCCAGCAGCCTTACCGGGACAGGGAACCCCTCTGCCTACGAGCAGTACTTC
j_call: TRBJ1-6; v_call: TRBV30; d_call: NA; clone_size: once; cdr3_aa: CAWSVRRGSERAARPPLHF; cdr3_nt: TGTGCCTGGAGTGTACGGAGGGGTTCGGAACGGGCAGCCCGGCCACCCCTCCACTTT
j_call: TRBJ2-7; v_call: TRBV7-8; d_call: NA; clone_size: NA; cdr3_aa: CASSLAPGATNEQYF; cdr3_nt: TGTGCCAGCAGCTTAGCGCCGGGAGCCACTAACGAGCAGTACTTC
j_call: TRBJ2-7; v_call: TRBV28; d_call: NA; clone_size: NA; cdr3_aa: CASSPSGLIGEQYF; cdr3_nt: TGTGCCAGCAGTCCGTCGGGACTGATTGGAGAGCAGTACTTC
j_call: TRBJ1-1; v_call: TRBV18; d_call: NA; clone_size: NA; cdr3_aa: CASSAPTGFRMNTEAFF; cdr3_nt: TGTGCCAGCTCAGCACCAACAGGGTTCAGAATGAACACTGAAGCTTTCTTT
j_call: TRBJ1-1; v_call: TRBV2; d_call: NA; clone_size: NA; cdr3_aa: CASSMGRTEAFF; cdr3_nt: TGTGCCAGCAGTATGGGGAGGACTGAAGCTTTCTTT
j_call: TRBJ2-6; v_call: TRBV28; d_call: NA; clone_size: NA; cdr3_aa: CASSLEGGGANVLTF; cdr3_nt: TGTGCCAGCAGTTTAGAGGGTGGAGGGGCCAACGTCCTGACTTTC
j_call: TRBJ2-3; v_call: TRBV5-1; d_call: TRBD2; clone_size: NA; cdr3_aa: CASSLALAGGRDTQYF; cdr3_nt: TGCGCCAGCAGCTTGGCCCTAGCGGGAGGCCGGGATACGCAGTATTTT